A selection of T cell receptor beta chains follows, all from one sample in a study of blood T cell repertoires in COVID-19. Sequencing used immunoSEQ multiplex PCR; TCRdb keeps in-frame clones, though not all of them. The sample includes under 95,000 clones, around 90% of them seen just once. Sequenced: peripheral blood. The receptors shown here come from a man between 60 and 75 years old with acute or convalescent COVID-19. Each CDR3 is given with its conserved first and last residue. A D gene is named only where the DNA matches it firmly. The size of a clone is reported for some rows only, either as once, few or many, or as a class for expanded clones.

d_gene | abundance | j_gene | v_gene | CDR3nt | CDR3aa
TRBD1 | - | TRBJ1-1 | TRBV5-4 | TGTGCCAGCAGCTTCCTGGGACAGGGACAAGAAGCTTTCTTT | CASSFLGQGQEAFF
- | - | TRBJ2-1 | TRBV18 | TGTGCCAGCTCACCACCCCAACGGGGATTCTACAATGAGCAGTTCTTC | CASSPPQRGFYNEQFF
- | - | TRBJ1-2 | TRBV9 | TGTGCCAGCAGAGTGGCAGGGGTCCTCGATGGCTACACCTTC | CASRVAGVLDGYTF
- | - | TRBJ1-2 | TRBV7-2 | TGTGCCAGCAGCTTTAGCGCCGAGACTAACTATGGCTACACCTTC | CASSFSAETNYGYTF
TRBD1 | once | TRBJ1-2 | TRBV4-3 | TGCGCCAGCAGCCAGGGGACAGAGCCTAACTATGGCTACACCTTC | CASSQGTEPNYGYTF
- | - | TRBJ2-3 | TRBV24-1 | TGTGCCACCAGTGACCACAGGGACACAGATACGCAGTATTTT | CATSDHRDTDTQYF
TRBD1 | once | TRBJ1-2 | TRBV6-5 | TGTGCCAGCACTACGGGTCCACAGGGGGCTGGCTACACCTTC | CASTTGPQGAGYTF
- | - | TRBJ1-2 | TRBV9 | TGTGCCAGCAGCGTAGATGCAGGGGCCAACTATGGCTACACCTTC | CASSVDAGANYGYTF
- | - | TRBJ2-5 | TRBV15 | TGTGCCACCAGCAGAGATCGGGTCGGCAGCCAAGAGACCCAGTACTTC | CATSRDRVGSQETQYF
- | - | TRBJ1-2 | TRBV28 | TGTGCCAGCAGTTTAGGACGGGGAAGTATCCTTAACTATGGCTACACCTTC | CASSLGRGSILNYGYTF
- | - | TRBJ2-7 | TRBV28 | TGTGCCAGCAGCGATCACGGGGGAGTCGAGCAGTACTTC | CASSDHGGVEQYF
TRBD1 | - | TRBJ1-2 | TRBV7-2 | TGTGCCAGCAGCCCAGGACAGGGATATGGCTACACCTTC | CASSPGQGYGYTF
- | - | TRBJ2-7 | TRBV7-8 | TGTGCCAGCAGCTTACACAGAAATAACGAGCAGTACTTC | CASSLHRNNEQYF
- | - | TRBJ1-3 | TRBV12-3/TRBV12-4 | TGTGCCAGCAGTTCAACAAGAAACACCATATATTTT | CASSSTRNTIYF
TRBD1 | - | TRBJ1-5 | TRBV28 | TGTGCCAGCAACCCCCAGGGGGCAAGCAATCAGCCCCAGCATTTT | CASNPQGASNQPQHF
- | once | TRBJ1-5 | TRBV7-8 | TGTGCCAGCAGCTTAGGGGAACGGGGGTACCAGCCCCAGCATTTT | CASSLGERGYQPQHF
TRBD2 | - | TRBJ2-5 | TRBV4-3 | TGCGCCAGCAGCCAAGATCTAGCGGGGTATTTAAGTGAGACCCAGTACTTC | CASSQDLAGYLSETQYF
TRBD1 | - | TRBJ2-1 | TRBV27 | TGTGCCAGCAGTTTATCGTTTCAGGGGGCTTGGAATGAGCAGTTCTTC | CASSLSFQGAWNEQFF
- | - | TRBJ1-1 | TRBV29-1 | TGCAGCGTTGTCGGCCCGGGTTTGGACACTGAAGCTTTCTTT | CSVVGPGLDTEAFF
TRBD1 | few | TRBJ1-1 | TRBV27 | TGTGCCAGCAGTCTCGACAGGGGGAAAGCTTTCTTT | CASSLDRGKAFF
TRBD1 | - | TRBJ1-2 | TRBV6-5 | TGTGCCGGACAGGGTCGGTTCGAGAGCTACACCTTC | CAGQGRFESYTF
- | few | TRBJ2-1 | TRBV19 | TGTGCCAGTAAGAGTGGGTGGCGGGAAACAACCTACAATGAGCAGTTCTTC | CASKSGWRETTYNEQFF
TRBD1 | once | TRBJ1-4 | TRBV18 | TGTGCCAGCTCATCGGGAGGGACAGATAATGAAAAACTGTTTTTT | CASSSGGTDNEKLFF
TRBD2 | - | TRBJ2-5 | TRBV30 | TGTGCCTGGAGTGTTCTTAGCGGGCTGGCTAACTTC | CAWSVLSGLANF
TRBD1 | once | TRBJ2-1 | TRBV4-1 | TGCGCCAGCAGCCGCCCGGGACAGCGACGCAATGAGCAGTTCTTC | CASSRPGQRRNEQFF
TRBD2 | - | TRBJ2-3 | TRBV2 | TGTGCCAGCAAGTTAGCGGGGGGGTCAGATACGCAGTATTTT | CASKLAGGSDTQYF
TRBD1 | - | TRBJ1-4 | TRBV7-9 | TGTGCCAGCAGCATTCCCGGGACAGTCGGTGAAAAACTGTTTTTT | CASSIPGTVGEKLFF